This T cell receptor (beta chain) was retrieved from a study of blood T cell repertoires in COVID-19. Looking at the study overall: Collection of acute and convalescent COVID-19 samples took place in the United States, Italy and Spain.

V gave up 10 bases and J gave up 1 base; unmatched junction bases: 11. The CDR3 is made up of 15 amino acids. The germline CDR1 and CDR2 sequences are LNHDA and SQIVND (reference sequence). Method: immunoSEQ multiplex PCR; TCRdb's copy keeps in-frame clones and lacks some. The data show roughly 190,000 clones, about 89% seen once. The specimen was PBMCs or T cells enriched from blood (not recorded which). This clonotype originated in a woman aged 18-30 years who had recovered from COVID-19. This sequence joins TRBV19 and TRBJ1-1, with 8 bases fitting TRBD1. The CDR3 protein is CATRWQDRANTEAFF. CDR3 sequence (DNA): TGTGCCACCCGTTGGCAGGACAGGGCGAACACTGAAGCTTTCTTT. Variable domain in full (rest from reference TRBV19 and TRBJ1-1): DGGITQSPKYLFRKEGQNVTLSCEQNLNHDAMYWYRQDPGQGLRLIYYSQIVNDFQKGDIAEGYSVSREKKESFPLTVTSAQKNPTAFYLCATRWQDRANTEAFFGQGTRLTVV.